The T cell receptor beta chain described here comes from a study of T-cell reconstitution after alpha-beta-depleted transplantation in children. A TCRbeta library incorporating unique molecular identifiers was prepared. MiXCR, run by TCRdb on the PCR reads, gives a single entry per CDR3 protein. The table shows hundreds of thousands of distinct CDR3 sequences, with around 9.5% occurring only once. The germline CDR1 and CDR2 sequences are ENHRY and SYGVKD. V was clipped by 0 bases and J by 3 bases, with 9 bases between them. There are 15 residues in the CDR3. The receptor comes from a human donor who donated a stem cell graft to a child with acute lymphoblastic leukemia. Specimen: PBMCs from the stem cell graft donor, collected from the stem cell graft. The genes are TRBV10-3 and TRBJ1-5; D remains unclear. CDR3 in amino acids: CAISESGRNNQPQHF. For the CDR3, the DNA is TGTGCCATCAGTGAGTCCGGACGGAACAATCAGCCCCAGCATTTT.